This T cell receptor (beta chain) originates from a study of cytomegalovirus exposure and HLA in healthy donors. In the case of this clone: Its cognate antigen is unknown.

Clones were read by immunoSEQ multiplex PCR, and TCRdb kept only the in-frame ones, dropping some. This repertoire shows 170,000 or so clones, roughly 80% found once; its top ten account for around 2.8%. The CDR3 runs 16 residues. CDR1 is LGHNA and CDR2 is YNFKEQ in the germline V gene. V shed 0 bases and J 8 bases; nucleotides not matched to a gene: 5. General observations from the study: A later analysis found first-cohort TCR clusters tended to co-occur in the 100 to 150 validation repertoires.

The source material was PBMCs. The chain joins TRBV4-2 to TRBJ1-3; 12 bases match TRBD1. The receptor's source is a woman between 18 and 29 years old in good health and CMV-seropositive. The CDR3 reads CASSQDPGQGAHTIYF. CDR3 coding DNA: TGTGCCAGCAGCCAAGATCCGGGACAGGGGGCTCACACCATATATTTT.